These T cell receptor beta chains were read from a single sample in a study of CD8 T cells in ankylosing spondylitis. TCRdb ran MiXCR on the 5' RACE reads and lists one entry per CDR3 protein. The sample has 80,000 to 90,000 distinct CDR3 sequences; more than 25% are singletons. Input material: blood, either unsorted or a sorted T cell fraction (not recorded which). The receptors originated from a male donor with ankylosing spondylitis or in good health (not recorded which). CDR3s include the opening cysteine and the closing phenylalanine or tryptophan. A D gene is named only where the DNA matches it firmly. Clone size is not always given. Where it is, it says once, few, many or a class for expanded clones.

v_gene	j_gene	d_gene	abundance	CDR3nt	CDR3aa
TRBV7-2	TRBJ1-1	TRBD1	few	TGTGCCAGCAGCTTATTCGGACAGGGGAGGACTGAAGCTTTCTTT	CASSLFGQGRTEAFF
TRBV10-3	TRBJ2-2	-	-	TGTGCCATCAGGGACACCGGGGAGCTGTTTTTT	CAIRDTGELFF
TRBV5-5	TRBJ1-1	TRBD1	few	TGTGCCAGCAGCTTGACAGGGGTTGACACTGAAGCTTTCTTT	CASSLTGVDTEAFF
TRBV6-1	TRBJ2-7	TRBD2	few	TGTGCCAGCAGCCTCCAGGCGGGAGACTACGAGCAGTACTTC	CASSLQAGDYEQYF
TRBV7-9	TRBJ2-2	-	-	TGTGCCAGCAGCCTCCTGGACTCGAACACCGGGGAGCTGTTTTTT	CASSLLDSNTGELFF
TRBV5-1	TRBJ2-3	TRBD2	few	TGCGCCAGCAGCTCCGGACTAGCGGGGGGTGCAGATACGCAGTATTTT	CASSSGLAGGADTQYF
TRBV7-2	TRBJ2-2	-	-	TGTGCCAGCAGCTTAAGCGGTTCGAACACCGGGGAGCTGTTTTTT	CASSLSGSNTGELFF
TRBV7-2	TRBJ1-2	TRBD1	once	TGTGCCAGCAGTCCCCCTGGGAAGGGGGCCCCTGGTGCGACCTTC	CASSPPGKGAPGATF
TRBV7-3	TRBJ2-1	TRBD2	few	TGTGCCAGCAGCTTAACGGTAGGACCGACTAGCTCTATTGAGCAGTTCTTC	CASSLTVGPTSSIEQFF
TRBV20-1	TRBJ2-5	-	few	TGCAGTGCTAGCCTACCCCCCGGTAGAGAGACCCAGTACTTC	CSASLPPGRETQYF
TRBV3-1	TRBJ1-5	-	once	TGTGCCAGCAGCCAAGGGGGGGAGCCCCAGCATTTT	CASSQGGEPQHF
TRBV7-6	TRBJ1-6	-	-	TGTGCCAGCAGTTCCTACGGTGTGGACTCACCCCTCCACTTT	CASSSYGVDSPLHF
TRBV18	TRBJ1-1	-	-	TGTGCCAGCTCACTCCGAAAGACGAACACTGAAGCTTTCTTT	CASSLRKTNTEAFF